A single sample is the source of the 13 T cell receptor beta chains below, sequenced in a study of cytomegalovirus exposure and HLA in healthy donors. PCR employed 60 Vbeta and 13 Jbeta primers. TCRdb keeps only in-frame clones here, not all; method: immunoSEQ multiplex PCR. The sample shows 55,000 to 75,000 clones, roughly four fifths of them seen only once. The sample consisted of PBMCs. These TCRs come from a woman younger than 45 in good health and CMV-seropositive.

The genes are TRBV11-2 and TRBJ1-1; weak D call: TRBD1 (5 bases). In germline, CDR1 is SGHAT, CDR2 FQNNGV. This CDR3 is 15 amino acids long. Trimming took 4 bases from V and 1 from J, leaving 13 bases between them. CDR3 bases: TGTGCCAGCAGCTCCTACAGGACGGCGAACACTGAAGCTTTCTTT. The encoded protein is CASSSYRTANTEAFF. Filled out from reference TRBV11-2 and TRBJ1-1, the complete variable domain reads EAGVAQSPRYKIIEKRQSVAFWCNPISGHATLYWYQQILGQGPKLLIQFQNNGVVDDSQLPKDRFSAERLKGVDSTLKIQPAKLEDSAVYLCASSSYRTANTEAFFGQGTRLTVV.

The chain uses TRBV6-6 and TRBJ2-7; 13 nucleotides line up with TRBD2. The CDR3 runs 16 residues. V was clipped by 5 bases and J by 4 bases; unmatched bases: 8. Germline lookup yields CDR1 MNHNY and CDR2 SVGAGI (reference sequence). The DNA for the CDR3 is TGTGCCAGCAGTCATTCCGGGACTAGCGGGGATTACGAGCAGTACTTC. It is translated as CASSHSGTSGDYEQYF.

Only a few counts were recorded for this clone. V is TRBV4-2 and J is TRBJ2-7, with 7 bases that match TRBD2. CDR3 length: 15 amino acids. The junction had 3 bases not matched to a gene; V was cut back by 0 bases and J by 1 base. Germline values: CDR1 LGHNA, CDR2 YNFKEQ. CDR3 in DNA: TGTGCCAGCAGCCAAGAAAGCGGGGAATCCTACGAGCAGTACTTC. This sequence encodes CASSQESGESYEQYF.

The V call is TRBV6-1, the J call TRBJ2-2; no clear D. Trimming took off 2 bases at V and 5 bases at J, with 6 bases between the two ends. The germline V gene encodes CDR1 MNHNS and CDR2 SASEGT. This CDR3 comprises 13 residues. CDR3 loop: CASSESRTGELFF. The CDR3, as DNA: TGTGCCAGCAGTGAATCCAGGACCGGGGAGCTGTTTTTT.

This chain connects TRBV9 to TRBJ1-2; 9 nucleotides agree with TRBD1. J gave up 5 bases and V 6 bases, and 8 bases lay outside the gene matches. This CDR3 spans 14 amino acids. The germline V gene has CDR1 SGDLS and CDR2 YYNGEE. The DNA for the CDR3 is TGTGCCAGCACCCGGACAGGGGAGGGGTATGGCTACACCTTC. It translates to CASTRTGEGYGYTF.

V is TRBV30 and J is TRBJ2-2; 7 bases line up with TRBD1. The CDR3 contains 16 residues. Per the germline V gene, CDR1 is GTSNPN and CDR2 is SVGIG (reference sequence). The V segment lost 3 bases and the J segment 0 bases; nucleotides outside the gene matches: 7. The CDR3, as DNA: TGTGCCTGGAGACCTACCGGGACAGCGAACACCGGGGAGCTGTTTTTT. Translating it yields CAWRPTGTANTGELFF.

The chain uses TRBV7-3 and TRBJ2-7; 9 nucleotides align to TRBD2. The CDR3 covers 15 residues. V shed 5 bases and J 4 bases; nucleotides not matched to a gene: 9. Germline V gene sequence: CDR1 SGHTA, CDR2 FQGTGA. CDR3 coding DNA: TGTGCCAGCAGCCCTCTTGGCGGGAGGGCTTACGAGCAGTACTTC. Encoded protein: CASSPLGGRAYEQYF.

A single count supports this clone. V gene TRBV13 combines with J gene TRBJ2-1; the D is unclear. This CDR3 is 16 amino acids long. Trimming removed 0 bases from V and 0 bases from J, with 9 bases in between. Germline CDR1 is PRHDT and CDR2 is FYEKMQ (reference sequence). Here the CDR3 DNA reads TGTGCCAGCAGCTTAGGACTTTCAAGCTCCTACAATGAGCAGTTCTTC. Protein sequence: CASSLGLSSSYNEQFF.

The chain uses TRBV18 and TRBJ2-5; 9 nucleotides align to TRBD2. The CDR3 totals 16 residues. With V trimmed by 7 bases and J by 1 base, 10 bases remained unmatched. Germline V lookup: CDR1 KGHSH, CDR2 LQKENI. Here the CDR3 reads CASFPGLASGQETQYF. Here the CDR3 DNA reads TGTGCCAGCTTCCCGGGACTAGCTAGCGGCCAAGAGACCCAGTACTTC.

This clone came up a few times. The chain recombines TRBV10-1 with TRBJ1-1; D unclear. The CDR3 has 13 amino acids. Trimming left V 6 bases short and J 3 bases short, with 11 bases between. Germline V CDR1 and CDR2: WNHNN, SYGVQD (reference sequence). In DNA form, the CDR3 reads TGCGCCAGCAGCCCCGGAGGTTACACTGAAGCTTTCTTT. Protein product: CASSPGGYTEAFF.

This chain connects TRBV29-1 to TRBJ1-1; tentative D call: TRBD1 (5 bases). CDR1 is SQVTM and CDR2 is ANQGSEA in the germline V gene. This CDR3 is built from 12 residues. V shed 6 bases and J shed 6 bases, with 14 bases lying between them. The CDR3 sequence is CSVEGPEAEAFF. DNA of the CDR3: TGCAGCGTGGAGGGACCCGAGGCTGAAGCTTTCTTT.

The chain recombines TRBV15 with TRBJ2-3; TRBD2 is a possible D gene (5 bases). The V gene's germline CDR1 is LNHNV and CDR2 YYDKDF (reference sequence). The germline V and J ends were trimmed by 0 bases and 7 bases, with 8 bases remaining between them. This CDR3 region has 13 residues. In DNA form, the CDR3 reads TGTGCCACCAGCAGAGATGCGGGTTATACGCAGTATTTT. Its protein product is CATSRDAGYTQYF. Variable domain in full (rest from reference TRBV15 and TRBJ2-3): DAMVIQNPRYQVTQFGKPVTLSCSQTLNHNVMYWYQQKSSQAPKLLFHYYDKDFNNEADTPDNFQSRRPNTSFCFLDIRSPGLGDTAMYLCATSRDAGYTQYFGPGTRLTVL.

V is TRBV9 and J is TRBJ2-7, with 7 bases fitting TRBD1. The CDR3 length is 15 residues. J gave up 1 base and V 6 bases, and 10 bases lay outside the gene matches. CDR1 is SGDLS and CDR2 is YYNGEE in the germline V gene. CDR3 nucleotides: TGTGCCAGCACCAAGTCCGGGACAGCATCCTACGAGCAGTACTTC. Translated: CASTKSGTASYEQYF. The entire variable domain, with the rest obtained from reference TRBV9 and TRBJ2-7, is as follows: DSGVTQTPKHLITATGQRVTLRCSPRSGDLSVYWYQQSLDQGLQFLIQYYNGEERAKGNILERFSAQQFPDLHSELNLSSLELGDSALYFCASTKSGTASYEQYFGPGTRLTVT.